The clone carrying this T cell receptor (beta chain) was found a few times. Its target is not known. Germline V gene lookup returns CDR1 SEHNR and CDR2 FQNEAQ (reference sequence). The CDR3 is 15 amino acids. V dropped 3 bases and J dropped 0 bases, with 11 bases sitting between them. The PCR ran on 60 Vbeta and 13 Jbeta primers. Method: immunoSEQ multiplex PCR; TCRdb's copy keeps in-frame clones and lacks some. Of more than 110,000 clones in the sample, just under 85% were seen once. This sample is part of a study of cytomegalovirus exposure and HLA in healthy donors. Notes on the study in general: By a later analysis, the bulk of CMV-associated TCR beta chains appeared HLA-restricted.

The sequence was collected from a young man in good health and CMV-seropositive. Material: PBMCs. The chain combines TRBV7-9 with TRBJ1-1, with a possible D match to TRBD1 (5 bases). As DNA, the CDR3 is TGTGCCAGCAGCTTCGTAACAGGCTTGAACACTGAAGCTTTCTTT. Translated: CASSFVTGLNTEAFF. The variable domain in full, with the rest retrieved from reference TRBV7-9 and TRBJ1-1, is DTGVSQNPRHKITKRGQNVTFRCDPISEHNRLYWYRQTLGQGPEFLTYFQNEAQLEKSRLLSDRFSAERPKGSFSTLEIQRTEQGDSAMYLCASSFVTGLNTEAFFGQGTRLTVV.